This TCR beta chain was retrieved from a study of T cell repertoires in cytomegalovirus infection. Study at large: Through public TCR beta signatures, both CMV infection and matching HLA type were indicated. General study points: Clonotypes of TCR beta that were HLA-C-restricted and CMV-specific dominated the ex vivo response. Summed public TCR beta family frequency identified CMV carriers bearing the relevant HLA.

The CDR3 is 16 residues long. Trimming removed 0 bases from V and 0 bases from J, with 12 bases in between. Germline loops: CDR1 MGHRA, CDR2 YSYEKL. This clonotype was observed a handful of times. Its antigen is unidentified. TCRdb reprocessed the reads via MiXCR and lists one record per CDR3 protein. In the table there are about 230,000 distinct CDR3 sequences, approximately 22% of which are singletons. The V call is TRBV4-1, the J call TRBJ2-7; tentatively, D is TRBD1 (5 bases). The sequencing sample was made of CD8+ T cells from PBMCs. This clonotype was obtained from a human donor in good health (CMV status not recorded). Some clones in this sample may be carry-over from other donors' samples. The CDR3: CASSQDVAQGSYEQYF. The CDR3 DNA reads as TGCGCCAGCAGCCAAGACGTCGCTCAGGGCTCCTACGAGCAGTACTTC.